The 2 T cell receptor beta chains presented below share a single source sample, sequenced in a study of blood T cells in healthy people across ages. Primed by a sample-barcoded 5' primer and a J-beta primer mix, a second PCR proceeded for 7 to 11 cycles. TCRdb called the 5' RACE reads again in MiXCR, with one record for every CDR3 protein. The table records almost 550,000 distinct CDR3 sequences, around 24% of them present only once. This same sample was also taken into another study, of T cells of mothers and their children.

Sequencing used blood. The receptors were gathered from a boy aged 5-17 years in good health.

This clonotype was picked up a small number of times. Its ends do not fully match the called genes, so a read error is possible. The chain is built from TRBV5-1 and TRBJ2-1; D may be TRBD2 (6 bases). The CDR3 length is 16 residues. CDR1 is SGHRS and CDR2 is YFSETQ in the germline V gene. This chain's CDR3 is CASSLEVGGSYNERFF. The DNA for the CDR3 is TGCGCCAGCAGCTTGGAGGTGGGAGGTTCCTACAATGAGCGGTTCTTC.

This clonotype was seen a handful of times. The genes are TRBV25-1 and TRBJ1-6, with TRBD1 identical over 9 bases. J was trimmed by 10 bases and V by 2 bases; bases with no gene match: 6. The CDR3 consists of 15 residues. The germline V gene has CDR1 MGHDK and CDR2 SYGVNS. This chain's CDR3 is CASSEGQGRRSPLHF. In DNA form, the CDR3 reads TGTGCCAGCAGTGAAGGACAGGGGAGGCGATCACCCCTCCACTTT. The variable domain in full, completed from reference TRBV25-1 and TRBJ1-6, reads EADIYQTPRYLVIGTGKKITLECSQTMGHDKMYWYQQDPGMELHLIHYSYGVNSTEKGDLSSESTVSRIRTEHFPLTLESARPSHTSQYLCASSEGQGRRSPLHFGNGTRLTVT.